The source of this TCR beta chain is a study of blood T cell repertoires in COVID-19. Study context: Whether acute or convalescent, the COVID-19 samples came from the United States, Italy and Spain. In each case, the material was cDNA or gDNA derived from T cells, B-cell-depleted T cells, or PBMCs.

In the original workflow: Reference gene primer amplification yielded estimated nucleated cell counts. Libraries were prepared by immunoSEQ multiplex PCR; TCRdb keeps only in-frame clonotypes and omits some of them. V and J calls and clone size are as listed in that table; D and trimming were resolved from the DNA. The sample records fewer than 200,000 clones, roughly nine tenths being singletons. The CDR3 is 16 residues long. V shed 3 bases, J shed 2 bases, and the junction held 6 bases outside the gene matches. Germline CDR1 and CDR2: SGHDN and FVKESK. The sample comprised peripheral blood. The rearrangement uses TRBV14 and TRBJ2-5; TRBD2 matches 10 bases. The sequence came from a man aged 65 to 85 with active or convalescent COVID-19. The CDR3 protein is CASSHRLAGYQETQYF. The DNA of the CDR3 is TGTGCCAGCAGCCATCGACTAGCGGGCTATCAAGAGACCCAGTACTTC.